The 30 T cell receptor beta chains below all came from one sample that was sequenced in a study of blood T cell repertoires in COVID-19. The table came from immunoSEQ multiplex PCR; TCRdb's copy has only in-frame clones and leaves some out. The sample records approximately 150,000 clones, just over 90% being singletons. The sequencing input was peripheral blood. The origin of the receptors is a woman in her fifties or sixties with COVID-19, enrolled during active disease.

V gene TRBV7-2 combines with J gene TRBJ2-5, with TRBD2 as a possible D gene (7 bases). From germline, CDR1 is SGHTA and CDR2 FQGNSA. The CDR3 runs 16 residues. The germline V and J ends were trimmed by 0 bases and 0 bases, with 11 bases remaining between them. The CDR3 spells CASSLAGGGNQETQYF. CDR3 in DNA: TGTGCCAGCAGCTTAGCGGGAGGGGGGAACCAAGAGACCCAGTACTTC.

This chain uses TRBV4-2 with TRBJ2-5; D is perhaps TRBD2 (6 bases). The CDR3 runs to 15 residues. CDR1 and CDR2 (germline): LGHNA, YNFKEQ. V lost 0 bases, J lost 4 bases, and 12 bases lay in between. The CDR3 is CASSQDTGGPETQYF. CDR3 bases: TGTGCCAGCAGCCAAGATACAGGAGGGCCAGAGACCCAGTACTTC.

V gene TRBV27 combines with J gene TRBJ1-4, with D possibly TRBD1 on 6 matching bases. The CDR3 totals 17 residues. CDR1 is MNHEY, CDR2 SMNVEV, per germline (reference sequence). Trimming removed 4 bases at V and 0 bases at J, with 15 bases between. The CDR3 loop is CASSSIQDSATNEKLFF. The CDR3 nucleotides read TGTGCCAGCAGTTCGATACAGGACAGCGCAACTAATGAAAAACTGTTTTTT.

The J gene is TRBJ1-3, the V gene TRBV15; D unclear. Trimming left V 6 bases short and J 0 bases short, with 6 bases between. The CDR3 covers 13 residues. Germline V gene lookup returns CDR1 LNHNV and CDR2 YYDKDF (reference sequence). CDR3 protein: CATRWSSGNTIYF. CDR3 DNA sequence: TGTGCCACCAGGTGGAGCTCTGGAAACACCATATATTTT. The full variable domain, rest sourced from reference TRBV15 and TRBJ1-3, is DAMVIQNPRYQVTQFGKPVTLSCSQTLNHNVMYWYQQKSSQAPKLLFHYYDKDFNNEADTPDNFQSRRPNTSFCFLDIRSPGLGDTAMYLCATRWSSGNTIYFGEGSWLTVV.

This chain connects TRBV5-6 to TRBJ1-5; D is undetermined. Deletions cut 2 bases from V and 3 bases from J, with 12 bases between. The V gene's germline CDR1 is SGHDT and CDR2 YYEEEE. This CDR3 spans 15 amino acids. This CDR3 is CASSFGTVDNQPQHF. The CDR3, as DNA: TGTGCCAGCAGCTTTGGTACGGTCGACAATCAGCCCCAGCATTTT.

V usage is TRBV10-3 and J usage is TRBJ2-4; perhaps TRBD1 as D (5 bases). The CDR3 contains 14 residues. CDR1 is ENHRY and CDR2 is SYGVKD in the germline V gene. V was shortened by 10 bases and J by 0 bases, with 13 bases between the two germline ends. In nucleotides, the CDR3 is TGTGCCACCTTGGACAACTTAGCCAAAAACATTCAGTACTTC. The encoded protein is CATLDNLAKNIQYF.

This clone appeared a single time. V usage is TRBV20-1 and J usage is TRBJ2-7; 8 bases agree with TRBD2. Trimming cost V 3 bases and J 3 bases; bases outside gene matches: 10. Per germline, CDR1 DFQATT and CDR2 SNEGSKA (reference sequence). The CDR3 runs 15 residues. The CDR3 bases are TGCAGTGCTAGTGTTCCGTCGGGGGGGGACTACGAGCAGTACTTC. Translated: CSASVPSGGDYEQYF.

This sequence joins TRBV7-9 and TRBJ2-1; 9 bases map to TRBD1. Trimming at V came to 1 base and at J to 2 bases, leaving 6 bases not matched to a gene. The germline CDR1 and CDR2 sequences are SEHNR and FQNEAQ (reference sequence). This CDR3 is 17 amino acids long. CDR3: CASSLVSGTGTYNEQFF. As DNA, the CDR3 is TGTGCCAGCAGCTTAGTTTCTGGGACAGGGACCTACAATGAGCAGTTCTTC.

This clone was picked up one time. V usage is TRBV18 and J usage is TRBJ1-2; D is possibly TRBD1 (6 bases). This CDR3 has 14 residues. Germline CDR1 is KGHSH and CDR2 is LQKENI. V shed 2 bases and J shed 4 bases, with 11 bases lying between them. DNA of the CDR3: TGTGCCAGCTCACCAACAACAGGGTCCTATGGCTACACCTTC. Residues: CASSPTTGSYGYTF.

V and J are TRBV6-2 or TRBV6-3 and TRBJ1-2, with D perhaps TRBD1 (5 bases). The germline CDR1 and CDR2 sequences are MNHEY and SVGEGT. This CDR3 spans 13 amino acids. Trimming took 5 bases from V and 8 from J, leaving 15 bases between them. The CDR3 DNA sequence: TGTGCCAGCAGTCAAGGGGCCGTGGAGGGCTACACCTTC. This encodes CASSQGAVEGYTF.

This clone appeared once. The J gene is TRBJ1-4, the V gene TRBV5-1; D ambiguous. CDR1 SGHRS and CDR2 YFSETQ come from the germline V gene. CDR3 size: 14 residues. V was shortened by 6 bases and J by 0 bases, with 9 bases between the two germline ends. CDR3 amino acids: CASNEGTTNEKLFF. The CDR3 coding sequence is TGCGCCAGCAACGAGGGAACAACTAATGAAAAACTGTTTTTT.

J is TRBJ1-2 and V is TRBV6-1; tentative D call: TRBD1 (6 bases). The CDR3 loop spans 14 amino acids. Germline CDR1 and CDR2: MNHNS and SASEGT. V lost 0 bases, J lost 4 bases, and 9 bases lay in between. The CDR3 sequence is CASSEAGATYGYTF. Here the CDR3 DNA reads TGTGCCAGCAGTGAAGCGGGGGCGACCTATGGCTACACCTTC.

The rearrangement joins TRBV6-5 to TRBJ1-2; D is perhaps TRBD1 (6 bases). Germline CDR1 MNHEY, CDR2 SVGAGI. This CDR3 has 14 residues. V lost 5 bases and J lost 7, with 17 bases in between. The CDR3 nucleotides are TGTGCCAGCAGTATTAACAGGGAACCGGGTGGCTACACCTTC. This sequence encodes CASSINREPGGYTF.

The chain is built from TRBV6-1 and TRBJ2-7; tentative D call: TRBD1 (5 bases). Per the germline V gene, CDR1 is MNHNS and CDR2 is SASEGT. This CDR3 is built from 18 residues. V was shortened by 3 bases and J by 0 bases, with 21 bases between the two germline ends. CDR3 sequence (DNA): TGTGCCAGCAGTGATAATTGGTGGGGCAGTTCCAGCTCCTACGAGCAGTACTTC. Residues: CASSDNWWGSSSSYEQYF.

This chain connects TRBV7-9 to TRBJ1-6; maybe TRBD1 (6 bases). Germline V lookup: CDR1 SEHNR, CDR2 FQNEAQ (reference sequence). Trimming cost V 1 base and J 6 bases, with 10 bases left between them. This CDR3 comprises 15 residues. The CDR3 here is CASSLGAGANSPLHF. DNA for the CDR3: TGTGCCAGCAGCTTAGGGGCGGGGGCTAATTCACCCCTCCACTTT.

The chain recombines TRBV18 with TRBJ1-2, with D possibly being TRBD1 (6 bases). V lost 3 bases, J lost 3 bases, and 11 bases lay in between. CDR3 length: 14 residues. CDR1 and CDR2 (germline): KGHSH, LQKENI. CDR3 in amino acids: CASSPSGGHYGYTF. CDR3 sequence (DNA): TGTGCCAGCTCACCCTCGGGGGGCCACTATGGCTACACCTTC.

The DNA for the CDR3 is TGTGCCAGCACCCCTGGCCGCTTTAGCACAGATACGCAGTATTTT. It translates to CASTPGRFSTDTQYF. This chain joins TRBV5-5 and TRBJ2-3; D remains unclear. Germline CDR1 and CDR2: SGHKS and YYEKEE (reference sequence). Trimming removed 6 bases from V and 0 bases from J, with 14 bases in between. This CDR3 spans 15 amino acids.

The V gene is TRBV2, the J gene TRBJ1-5; 8 bases match TRBD1. Germline-derived CDR1 and CDR2 are SNHLY and FYNNEI. The V and J ends lost 4 bases and 0 bases, in that order; junction bases with no gene match: 8. The CDR3 spans 17 residues. The CDR3: CASSGPGGPYSNQPQHF. The CDR3 nucleotides are TGTGCCAGCAGTGGTCCAGGGGGCCCCTATAGCAATCAGCCCCAGCATTTT.

The rearrangement links TRBV5-1 to TRBJ2-1, with 11 bases that match TRBD2. The V gene's germline CDR1 is SGHRS and CDR2 YFSETQ. V shed 4 bases, J shed 2 bases, and the junction held 2 bases outside the gene matches. The CDR3 consists of 15 residues. In DNA, the CDR3 is TGCGCCAGCAGCGCTAGCGGGGGGCCCTACAATGAGCAGTTCTTC. Translated: CASSASGGPYNEQFF.

This chain links TRBV6-5 with TRBJ2-5; 15 nucleotides agree with TRBD2. V shed 2 bases and J 5 bases; nucleotides not matched to a gene: 3. Per germline, CDR1 MNHEY and CDR2 SVGAGI. The CDR3 totals 16 residues. Written as DNA, the CDR3 is TGTGCCAGCAGTTACAGAGGACTAGCGGGGGGGGAGACCCAGTACTTC. It codes for CASSYRGLAGGETQYF.

The V call is TRBV19, the J call TRBJ1-3; TRBD1 aligns across 7 bases. Germline trimming cut 6 bases from V and 0 bases from J; bases unmatched to any gene: 8. CDR1 LNHDA and CDR2 SQIVND come from the germline V gene (reference sequence). The CDR3 loop spans 16 amino acids. In DNA form, the CDR3 reads TGTGCCAGTAGACCAGGGACAGAGAACTCTGGAAACACCATATATTTT. Encoded protein: CASRPGTENSGNTIYF.

This clone was observed a few times. The J gene is TRBJ2-3, the V gene TRBV25-1, with 7 nucleotides matching TRBD2. Trimming cost V 6 bases and J 2 bases; bases outside gene matches: 2. In germline, CDR1 is MGHDK, CDR2 SYGVNS. The CDR3 length is 13 residues. The CDR3 loop reads CASSGGNTDTQYF. The CDR3 DNA reads as TGTGCCAGCAGCGGGGGGAACACAGATACGCAGTATTTT.

This chain joins TRBV4-2 and TRBJ1-5; D unclear. V lost 0 bases, J lost 5 bases, and 14 bases lay in between. The CDR3 covers 16 residues. Looked up from germline, CDR1 is LGHNA and CDR2 is YNFKEQ. The CDR3, as DNA: TGTGCCAGCAGCCAAGATTCCGGGCAGGACTATCAGCCCCAGCATTTT. It codes for CASSQDSGQDYQPQHF.

The rearrangement links TRBV7-9 to TRBJ2-3; D is uncertain. Germline values: CDR1 SEHNR, CDR2 FQNEAQ (reference sequence). There are 14 residues in the CDR3. V was shortened by 1 base and J by 2 bases, with 7 bases between the two germline ends. The chain's CDR3 is CASSLEQHTDTQYF. CDR3 DNA sequence: TGTGCCAGCAGCTTAGAACAGCACACAGATACGCAGTATTTT.

V and J are TRBV7-9 and TRBJ1-6, with TRBD1 as a possible D gene (5 bases). Germline assignment: CDR1 SEHNR and CDR2 FQNEAQ (reference sequence). V dropped 5 bases and J dropped 6 bases, with 11 bases sitting between them. This CDR3 spans 14 amino acids. CDR3 loop: CASSPDSRNSPLHF. The CDR3 DNA reads as TGTGCCAGCAGCCCCGACAGTCGTAATTCACCCCTCCACTTT.

The rearrangement uses TRBV7-2 and TRBJ1-1; TRBD1 agrees at 7 bases. There are 14 residues in the CDR3. Germline-derived CDR1 and CDR2 are SGHTA and FQGNSA. The V and J ends lost 4 bases and 4 bases, in that order; junction bases with no gene match: 6. The CDR3 region is CASSSQGPGTEAFF. Written as DNA, the CDR3 is TGTGCCAGCAGCTCACAGGGGCCAGGCACTGAAGCTTTCTTT.

This chain's CDR3 is CASSPDRATEAFF. CDR3 nucleotides: TGTGCCAGCAGCCCGGACAGGGCGACTGAAGCTTTCTTT. The V call is TRBV7-9, the J call TRBJ1-1, with 8 bases lining up with TRBD1. Germline trimming cut 5 bases from V and 5 bases from J; bases unmatched to any gene: 4. This CDR3 region has 13 residues. The germline gives CDR1 SEHNR, CDR2 FQNEAQ (reference sequence).

This clone occurred once. The chain carries TRBV6-5 and TRBJ2-2; maybe TRBD1 (5 bases). This CDR3 spans 15 amino acids. Per the germline V gene, CDR1 is MNHEY and CDR2 is SVGAGI. Deletions cut 6 bases from V and 0 bases from J, with 11 bases between. The CDR3 nucleotides read TGTGCCAGCAGGGAGAGACAGTCGAACACCGGGGAGCTGTTTTTT. Encoded protein: CASRERQSNTGELFF.

V usage is TRBV5-1 and J usage is TRBJ2-5; D ambiguous. Per germline, CDR1 SGHRS and CDR2 YFSETQ. V was shortened by 1 base and J by 2 bases, with 12 bases between the two germline ends. The CDR3 contains 15 residues. CDR3 coding DNA: TGCGCCAGCAGCTTGTCTGGAACAGTTCAAGAGACCCAGTACTTC. Amino acids: CASSLSGTVQETQYF.

The V and J genes are TRBV7-9 and TRBJ1-2; 7 bases agree with TRBD1. Per germline, CDR1 SEHNR and CDR2 FQNEAQ (reference sequence). The V gene end was trimmed by 5 bases and the J gene end by 7 bases; junction bases not matched to a gene: 4. There are 12 residues in the CDR3. The CDR3 sequence: CASSRDRVGYTF. As DNA, the CDR3 is TGTGCCAGCAGCCGTGACAGGGTTGGCTACACCTTC.